This T cell receptor beta chain was sequenced during a study of shared T cell receptors in the human thymus. Germline lookup yields CDR1 MRHNA and CDR2 SNTAGT. The trim removed 0 bases at V and 4 bases at J, leaving 4 bases unmatched. The CDR3 is 15 residues long. TCRdb's copy holds only in-frame clones and misses some; the assay was immunoSEQ multiplex PCR. Of approximately 730,000 clones listed, approximately 83% are singletons. These data are also associated with another study on human thymus T cells. That investigation notes: The thymus was resected at corrective cardiac surgery. V and J genes seemed to be used with bias in thymic and blood repertoires. Related work showed strongly overlapping thymic repertoires across unrelated individuals.

The sequencing input was thymocytes. J is TRBJ1-2 and V is TRBV6-4, with 8 nucleotides matching TRBD1. The sequence was collected from a girl in the first two years of life with a congenital heart defect. This CDR3 is CASSDSSGTGYGYTF. CDR3 nucleotides: TGTGCCAGCAGTGACTCTTCCGGGACAGGCTATGGCTACACCTTC.